One and the same sample provided the 8 T cell receptor beta chains below, sequenced in a study of human T cells and chemical hapten exposure (dated by TCRdb to 2020 to 2023). The sample's time point label, in plain terms: pre-sensitization, week 0. In light of the paper, this sample's treatment or condition label describes: therapeutic diphenylcyclopropenone sensitization with weekly scalp DPC. Library preparation used RACE. TCRdb names NextSeq 500 as the instrument used. TCRdb reprocessing: public reads trimmed at Q25 with fastp, clones called with MiXCR, in-frame beta chains kept. CDR3 protein sequences are deduplicated, and each keeps its most common genes and DNA. Within this sample are roughly 120,000 distinct CDR3 sequences, with approximately 12% of them counted one time only. Jointly, the top ten make up about 3% of the sample. Sample: whole blood, taken in connection with sensitization to the hapten diphenylcyclopropenone (DPC). Every receptor here comes from a woman between 18 and 30 years old with alopecia areata. Some clones in this sample may be carry-over from other donors' samples.

The chain is built from TRBV11-2 and TRBJ2-7; 7 nucleotides line up with TRBD2. The CDR3 length is 14 residues. V was clipped by 3 bases and J by 3 bases; unmatched bases: 5. CDR1 is SGHAT and CDR2 is FQNNGV in the germline V gene. In DNA form, the CDR3 reads TGTGCCAGCAGCTTGAGGGGCGGGAGCTACGAGCAGTACTTC. Amino acid sequence: CASSLRGGSYEQYF.

There are many counts of this clonotype. The rearrangement links TRBV7-3 to TRBJ2-1; 10 nucleotides line up with TRBD1. The CDR3 spans 14 residues. With 3 bases clipped from V and 6 bases from J, the junction kept 2 bases outside the gene matches. Germline V gene lookup returns CDR1 SGHTA and CDR2 FQGTGA. The CDR3 reads CASSLGQGPNEQFF. Written as DNA, the CDR3 is TGTGCCAGCAGCTTGGGACAGGGGCCCAATGAGCAGTTCTTC.

The rearrangement uses TRBV28 and TRBJ1-2, with D unclear. There are 15 residues in the CDR3. V dropped 3 bases and J dropped 4 bases, with 15 bases sitting between them. The germline gives CDR1 MDHEN, CDR2 SYDVKM. The chain's CDR3 is CASSFHRIHGYGYTF. CDR3 DNA sequence: TGTGCCAGCAGTTTTCATAGGATTCACGGCTATGGCTACACCTTC.

CDR3 sequence reads: CASSLDAGGRSDTQYF. The CDR3 bases are TGTGCCAGCAGCTTAGATGCGGGGGGGCGGTCAGATACGCAGTATTTT. This rearrangement joins TRBV7-2 to TRBJ2-3; 9 bases are shared with TRBD2. V was clipped by 1 base and J by 4 bases; unmatched bases: 6. The germline CDR1 and CDR2 sequences are SGHTA and FQGNSA. The CDR3 has 16 amino acids.

The chain is built from TRBV7-2 and TRBJ1-6, with D unclear. The CDR3 extends over 15 amino acids. The V gene's germline CDR1 is SGHTA and CDR2 FQGNSA. Trimming took off 1 base at V and 0 bases at J, with 4 bases between the two ends. Here the CDR3 DNA reads TGTGCCAGCAGCTTAGTAACCTCCTATAATTCACCCCTCCACTTT. It specifies CASSLVTSYNSPLHF.

This clonotype was observed a handful of times. Compared with germline, one end of the junction differs, possibly owing to a read error. The chain is built from TRBV12-3 or TRBV12-4 and TRBJ1-1; no definite D call. The CDR3 contains 15 residues. CDR3 DNA: TGTGTCAGCACTCTCCGGGTCTTACTGAACACTGAAGCTTTCTTT. It codes for CVSTLRVLLNTEAFF.

The chain combines TRBV5-5 with TRBJ1-2, with a weak D call TRBD1 (5 bases). Deletions cut 4 bases from V and 5 bases from J, with 15 bases between. Per the germline V gene, CDR1 is SGHKS and CDR2 is YYEKEE (reference sequence). The CDR3 sequence is 14 residues long. In DNA form, the CDR3 reads TGTGCCAGCAGCCCCATGAGGGGTAGTTATGGCTACACCTTC. Translated: CASSPMRGSYGYTF. The full variable domain, rest sourced from reference TRBV5-5 and TRBJ1-2, is DAGVTQSPTHLIKTRGQQVTLRCSPISGHKSVSWYQQVLGQGPQFIFQYYEKEERGRGNFPDRFSARQFPNYSSELNVNALLLGDSALYLCASSPMRGSYGYTFGSGTRLTVV.

This clonotype was recorded a few times. The chain employs TRBV20-1 and TRBJ1-2, with a weak D call TRBD1 (6 bases). V lost 3 bases and J 8 bases, leaving 25 bases between the germline ends. The germline gives CDR1 DFQATT, CDR2 SNEGSKA (reference sequence). The CDR3 is 16 residues long. In DNA form, the CDR3 reads TGCAGTGCTAGTGACTATACCCGGACAGCTTTGGGGGGCTACACCTTC. It specifies CSASDYTRTALGGYTF.